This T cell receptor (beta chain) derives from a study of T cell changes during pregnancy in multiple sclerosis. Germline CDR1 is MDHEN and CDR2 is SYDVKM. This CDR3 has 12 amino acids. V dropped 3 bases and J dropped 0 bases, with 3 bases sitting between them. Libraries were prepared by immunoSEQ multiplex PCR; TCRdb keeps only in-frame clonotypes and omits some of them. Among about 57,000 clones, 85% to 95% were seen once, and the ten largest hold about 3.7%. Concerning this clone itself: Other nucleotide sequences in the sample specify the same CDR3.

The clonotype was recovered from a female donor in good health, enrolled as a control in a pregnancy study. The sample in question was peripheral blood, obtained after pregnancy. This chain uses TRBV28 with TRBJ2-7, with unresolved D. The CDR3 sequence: CASSFSSYEQYF. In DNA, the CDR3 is TGTGCCAGCAGTTTTAGCTCCTACGAGCAGTACTTC. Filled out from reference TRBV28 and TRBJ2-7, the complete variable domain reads DVKVTQSSRYLVKRTGEKVFLECVQDMDHENMFWYRQDPGLGLRLIYFSYDVKMKEKGDIPEGYSVSREKKERFSLILESASTNQTSMYLCASSFSSYEQYFGPGTRLTVT.